This record covers a single T cell receptor beta chain. Its antigen is not known. V was clipped by 5 bases and J by 1 base; unmatched bases: 8. Germline V gene lookup returns CDR1 SEHNR and CDR2 FQNEAQ (reference sequence). CDR3 length: 16 amino acids. These data are taken from a study of shared clonotypes between healthy human individuals. Sorted-subset replicate PCR reactions were performed with about 190 ng DNA, corresponding to 30,000 to 35,000 T cell genomes. TCRdb's copy holds only in-frame clones and misses some; the assay was immunoSEQ multiplex PCR. The sample shows approximately 240,000 clones, 65% to 70% of them seen only once. Those who donated, Caucasian adults without exception, all lived in Nashville, Tennessee. Regarding the study as a whole: Compared with memory subsets, naive subsets generally had larger estimated richness. The sharing of 5% to 5.5% of naive CD4 clonotypes was seen across several donors.

This chain joins TRBV7-9 and TRBJ1-5; 7 bases match TRBD1. The source is a young man in good health. Source material: memory CD4+ T cells sorted from blood. Subset noted: CD45RA-negative fraction. The CDR3 DNA is TGTGCCAGCAGCCGGACGACAGGGAACAGCAATCAGCCCCAGCATTTT. It specifies CASSRTTGNSNQPQHF.